Below are 32 T cell receptor beta chains sequenced from a single sample in a study of beta chain features in type 1 diabetes. The investigators reverse transcribed all of the isolated RNA, so they sequenced expressed TCRB transcripts. Sequencing used immunoSEQ multiplex PCR; TCRdb keeps in-frame clones, though not all of them. The sample contains hundreds of thousands of clones, roughly 13% of which appear only once. Points from the study as a whole: Researchers report that Type 1 diabetes patients had moderately but significantly shorter TCRB CDR3s across all four CD4+ subsets.

Their antigens remain unidentified. What was sequenced was naive CD4+ T cells from blood. Receptor source: a young man with type 1 diabetes.

This clone appeared a few times. This sequence joins TRBV5-1 and TRBJ2-2; weak D call: TRBD2 (5 bases). Germline CDR1 is SGHRS and CDR2 is YFSETQ. V dropped 2 bases and J dropped 6 bases, with 8 bases sitting between them. The CDR3 runs to 13 residues. The CDR3: CASSFKEAGELFF. In DNA form, the CDR3 reads TGCGCCAGCAGCTTCAAGGAGGCCGGGGAGCTGTTTTTT.

The rearrangement joins TRBV7-3 to TRBJ1-2, with TRBD1 matching over 10 bases. This CDR3 contains 15 residues. Germline V gene lookup returns CDR1 SGHTA and CDR2 FQGTGA. V lost 3 bases, J lost 5 bases, and 6 bases stayed unmatched. CDR3 DNA sequence: TGTGCCAGCAGCTTGACCCCGGGACAGGGGTATGGCTACACCTTC. Amino acid sequence: CASSLTPGQGYGYTF.

This clone was counted only a few times. This sample also contains other DNA sequences that code for the same CDR3. The rearrangement links TRBV30 to TRBJ2-3; 7 bases match TRBD2. Unmatched junction bases numbered 6, after V lost 0 bases and J lost 3 bases. CDR3 length equals 15 residues. Germline lookup yields CDR1 GTSNPN and CDR2 SVGIG (reference sequence). This chain's CDR3 is CAWSVLGGVTDTQYF. CDR3 nucleotides: TGTGCCTGGAGTGTACTGGGAGGGGTTACAGATACGCAGTATTTT.

The chain recombines TRBV2 with TRBJ1-4; D gene uncertain. The CDR3 runs to 14 residues. V lost 2 bases and J 1 base, leaving 5 bases between the germline ends. Per the germline V gene, CDR1 is SNHLY and CDR2 is FYNNEI. CDR3 bases: TGTGCCAGCAGTGAAATGGGAACTAATGAAAAACTGTTTTTT. Amino acids: CASSEMGTNEKLFF.

Written as DNA, the CDR3 is TGTGCCAGCAGTGTGGAGGGAAGGGGGTACTACGAGCAGTACTTC. This translates into CASSVEGRGYYEQYF. This chain links TRBV6-1 with TRBJ2-7, with D possibly being TRBD1 or TRBD2 (6 bases each). Trimming removed 4 bases at V and 3 bases at J, with 16 bases between. The CDR3 consists of 15 residues. Germline V gene data show CDR1 as MNHNS and CDR2 as SASEGT.

The count of this clone is one. This chain joins TRBV27 and TRBJ2-7; perhaps TRBD1 as D (6 bases). Germline V CDR1 and CDR2: MNHEY, SMNVEV (reference sequence). This CDR3 has 14 residues. Trimming removed 6 bases at V and 4 bases at J, with 16 bases between. DNA for the CDR3: TGTGCCAGCAGGGCTGCTTGGGACACTTACGAGCAGTACTTC. Translated, it gives CASRAAWDTYEQYF.

This clone has more than one count but fewer than ten. The V and J genes are TRBV7-9 and TRBJ1-3; D not certain. The CDR3 length is 14 residues. V was clipped by 3 bases and J by 0 bases, with 6 bases between them. Looked up from germline, CDR1 is SEHNR and CDR2 is FQNEAQ (reference sequence). The CDR3 loop reads CASSLLFSGNTIYF. Written as DNA, the CDR3 is TGTGCCAGCAGCTTGTTATTCTCTGGAAACACCATATATTTT.

The chain carries TRBV7-2 and TRBJ2-3; possibly TRBD2 for D (5 bases). Per the germline V gene, CDR1 is SGHTA and CDR2 is FQGNSA. CDR3 length: 14 residues. Trimming cost V 5 bases and J 10 bases, with 19 bases left between them. The CDR3 region is CASSAVEGSYAQYF. The CDR3 region has the DNA TGTGCCAGCAGCGCCGTTGAGGGATCATACGCGCAGTATTTT. The full variable domain, rest sourced from reference TRBV7-2 and TRBJ2-3, is GAGVSQSPSNKVTEKGKDVELRCDPISGHTALYWYRQSLGQGLEFLIYFQGNSAPDKSGLPSDRFSAERTGGSVSTLTIQRTQQEDSAVYLCASSAVEGSYAQYFGPGTRLTVL.

The genes are TRBV15 and TRBJ2-3, with D possibly being TRBD2 (8 bases). This CDR3 has 19 amino acids. Trimming shortened V by 1 base and J by 2 bases, and 22 bases separated the two germline ends. In germline, CDR1 is LNHNV, CDR2 YYDKDF (reference sequence). In DNA, the CDR3 is TGTGCCACCAGCAGAGTACCCTCGGGAGGGGGCCTGGACACAGATACGCAGTATTTT. Translated, it gives CATSRVPSGGGLDTDTQYF.

The genes are TRBV18 and TRBJ2-7; D might be TRBD1 (6 bases). This CDR3 region has 15 residues. CDR1 and CDR2 from the germline V gene are KGHSH and LQKENI. Trimming removed 0 bases at V and 3 bases at J, with 12 bases between. The CDR3 DNA sequence: TGTGCCAGCTCACCACCATCCCTAGGGGGCTACGAGCAGTACTTC. It yields the protein CASSPPSLGGYEQYF.

V usage is TRBV5-1 and J usage is TRBJ1-5; D is possibly TRBD1 (5 bases). The CDR3 consists of 15 residues. In germline, CDR1 is SGHRS, CDR2 YFSETQ. The V gene lost 2 bases and the J gene lost 2 bases, with 11 bases spanning the gap. The CDR3 reads CASSFDGAGNQPQHF. The DNA for the CDR3 is TGCGCCAGCAGCTTCGACGGGGCTGGCAATCAGCCCCAGCATTTT.

This clone came up a few times. This chain connects TRBV11-3 to TRBJ2-2; D remains ambiguous. Germline CDR1 SGHNT, CDR2 YENEEA. This CDR3 has 18 residues. The germline V and J ends were trimmed by 2 bases and 3 bases, with 19 bases remaining between them. CDR3 sequence: CASSLTDLPGGDTGELFF. The CDR3 nucleotides are TGTGCCAGCAGCTTAACCGACCTCCCGGGTGGGGACACCGGGGAGCTGTTTTTT. The full variable domain, in which reference TRBV11-3 and TRBJ2-2 provide the parts outside the CDR3, is EAGVVQSPRYKIIEKKQPVAFWCNPISGHNTLYWYLQNLGQGPELLIRYENEEAVDDSQLPKDRFSAERLKGVDSTLKIQPAELGDSAVYLCASSLTDLPGGDTGELFFGEGSRLTVL.

This clone was found a few times. CDR3 sequence: CAWSRGVGYGYTF. The CDR3 nucleotides are TGTGCCTGGAGTCGAGGGGTAGGCTATGGCTACACCTTC. The chain links TRBV30 to TRBJ1-2, with D tentatively TRBD1 (5 bases). CDR1 and CDR2 (germline): GTSNPN, SVGIG (reference sequence). V was trimmed by 2 bases and J by 4 bases, leaving 11 bases between them. CDR3 length: 13 residues.

This sequence joins TRBV14 and TRBJ1-6; weak D call: TRBD1 (6 bases). CDR1 is SGHDN and CDR2 is FVKESK in the germline V gene. This CDR3 has 15 amino acids. V was shortened by 0 bases and J by 9 bases, with 12 bases between the two germline ends. The CDR3 protein is CASSQDHRVTSPLHF. DNA of the CDR3: TGTGCCAGCAGCCAAGATCACAGGGTGACTTCACCCCTCCACTTT. The full variable domain, its missing parts supplied by reference TRBV14 and TRBJ1-6, is EAGVTQFPSHSVIEKGQTVTLRCDPISGHDNLYWYRRVMGKEIKFLLHFVKESKQDESGMPNNRFLAERTGGTYSTLKVQPAELEDSGVYFCASSQDHRVTSPLHFGNGTRLTVT.

This clone was observed a handful of times. The chain links TRBV25-1 to TRBJ1-1, with D hard to call. CDR1 and CDR2 from the germline V gene are MGHDK and SYGVNS. This CDR3 spans 14 amino acids. V dropped 1 base and J dropped 1 base, with 7 bases sitting between them. The CDR3 is CASSELRTNTEAFF. The DNA of the CDR3 is TGTGCCAGCAGTGAATTAAGGACGAACACTGAAGCTTTCTTT. The full variable domain, in which reference TRBV25-1 and TRBJ1-1 provide the parts outside the CDR3, is EADIYQTPRYLVIGTGKKITLECSQTMGHDKMYWYQQDPGMELHLIHYSYGVNSTEKGDLSSESTVSRIRTEHFPLTLESARPSHTSQYLCASSELRTNTEAFFGQGTRLTVV.

This clone was recorded a few times. This rearrangement joins TRBV19 to TRBJ1-2, with D hard to call. The germline gives CDR1 LNHDA, CDR2 SQIVND (reference sequence). Trimming stripped 5 bases from V and 2 bases from J, with 6 bases between. CDR3 length: 12 amino acids. The CDR3 nucleotides are TGTGCCAGTAGTTCAGGAAACTATGGCTACACCTTC. As protein: CASSSGNYGYTF.

This clone was observed a handful of times. The chain carries TRBV6-1 and TRBJ1-5; unclear D gene. The germline V and J ends were trimmed by 0 bases and 11 bases, with 14 bases remaining between them. The CDR3 is 14 residues long. Germline loops: CDR1 MNHNS, CDR2 SASEGT. CDR3 loop: CASSEARALRAQHF. Here the CDR3 DNA reads TGTGCCAGCAGTGAAGCCCGGGCGCTGAGGGCCCAGCATTTT.

V and J are TRBV19 and TRBJ1-1; TRBD1 is a possible D gene (5 bases). Germline CDR1 and CDR2: LNHDA and SQIVND (reference sequence). CDR3 length: 13 residues. V dropped 3 bases and J dropped 4 bases, with 9 bases sitting between them. DNA for the CDR3: TGTGCCAGTAGTATGGGAGGGACCACTGAAGCTTTCTTT. Amino acids: CASSMGGTTEAFF. Complete variable domain (other parts from reference TRBV19 and TRBJ1-1): DGGITQSPKYLFRKEGQNVTLSCEQNLNHDAMYWYRQDPGQGLRLIYYSQIVNDFQKGDIAEGYSVSREKKESFPLTVTSAQKNPTAFYLCASSMGGTTEAFFGQGTRLTVV.

The chain employs TRBV4-1 and TRBJ1-1; TRBD1 matches at 9 bases. V was pared by 4 bases and J by 2 bases, with 2 bases of the junction left unmatched. The CDR3 has 14 residues. In germline, CDR1 is MGHRA, CDR2 YSYEKL. The CDR3 DNA reads TGCGCCAGCAGCCGGGACAGGGTAAACACTGAAGCTTTCTTT. The encoded protein is CASSRDRVNTEAFF.

The table lists this clone with a few counts. The chain carries TRBV2 and TRBJ2-4; D might be TRBD1 (5 bases). This CDR3 is 17 amino acids long. The V end lost 6 bases, the J end lost 1 base, and 19 bases lay between the germline ends. CDR1 is SNHLY, CDR2 FYNNEI, per germline. The DNA for the CDR3 is TGTGCCAGCAGAACAGGCTCTGGGGCCCCGGCCAAAAACATTCAGTACTTC. Amino acids: CASRTGSGAPAKNIQYF.

This clone was observed a handful of times. V usage is TRBV7-9 and J usage is TRBJ1-2, with D possibly matching TRBD1 (5 bases). V gave up 6 bases and J gave up 11 bases, with 25 bases separating them. This CDR3 is 15 amino acids long. Germline CDR1 SEHNR, CDR2 FQNEAQ (reference sequence). CDR3 in amino acids: CASRPDSPTAEGYTF. The CDR3 DNA reads TGTGCCAGCAGACCAGACAGCCCGACGGCGGAGGGGTACACCTTC.

This chain connects TRBV5-6 to TRBJ1-1; no clear D gene. The germline V gene encodes CDR1 SGHDT and CDR2 YYEEEE. V dropped 0 bases and J dropped 3 bases, with 6 bases sitting between them. The CDR3 sequence is 13 residues long. CDR3 region: CASSLDPDTEAFF. The CDR3 coding sequence is TGTGCCAGCAGCTTGGACCCTGACACTGAAGCTTTCTTT.

This chain links TRBV6-5 with TRBJ2-7; 7 bases align to TRBD1. CDR1 and CDR2 from the germline V gene are MNHEY and SVGAGI. This CDR3 comprises 15 residues. Unmatched junction bases numbered 11, after V lost 6 bases and J lost 3 bases. The chain's CDR3 is CASSHDREGYYEQYF. CDR3 sequence (DNA): TGTGCCAGCAGCCACGACAGGGAAGGCTACTACGAGCAGTACTTC.

This chain joins TRBV11-2 and TRBJ1-4, with 11 bases fitting TRBD1. The CDR3 covers 14 residues. From germline, CDR1 is SGHAT and CDR2 FQNNGV. V lost 4 bases to trimming and J lost 5 bases; unmatched junction nucleotides: 0. CDR3 loop: CASSWTGGNEKLFF. The CDR3 coding sequence is TGTGCCAGCAGCTGGACAGGGGGCAATGAAAAACTGTTTTTT.

This clone was counted a few times. V usage is TRBV27 and J usage is TRBJ1-1; no clear D. Trimming took off 4 bases at V and 1 base at J, with 13 bases between the two ends. Germline CDR1 reads MNHEY; CDR2 reads SMNVEV (reference sequence). The CDR3 loop spans 15 amino acids. CDR3 sequence (DNA): TGTGCCAGCAGTTCCCACGGGTCCTCGAACACTGAAGCTTTCTTT. Its protein is CASSSHGSSNTEAFF.

The rearrangement joins TRBV6-5 to TRBJ2-6, with unresolved D. The germline gives CDR1 MNHEY, CDR2 SVGAGI. Trimming removed 8 bases from V and 5 bases from J, with 7 bases in between. There are 12 residues in the CDR3. The CDR3, as DNA: TGTGCCAGCCCGTTTCGGGCCAACGTCCTGACTTTC. Translation: CASPFRANVLTF.

J is TRBJ1-1 and V is TRBV21-1; the DNA was not compared with TRBD1, the D call given in the table. TRBV21-1 is a listed pseudogene. The CDR3 runs to 12 residues. For the CDR3, the DNA is TGTGCCAGCAGCACCCGACAGTCTATAGCTTTCTTT. Translation: CASSTRQSIAFF.

This clone was found a few times. J is TRBJ2-1 and V is TRBV30, with D perhaps TRBD2 (7 bases). CDR1 and CDR2 from the germline V gene are GTSNPN and SVGIG (reference sequence). The CDR3 loop spans 11 amino acids. The CDR3 DNA reads TGTGCTGCGGCGGGGGCAGGTGAGCAGTTCTTC. Translation gives CAAAGAGEQFF.

In the case of this clone: Other DNA sequences in this specimen translate into the identical CDR3. The chain carries TRBV25-1 and TRBJ1-5; no clear D gene. CDR1 is MGHDK, CDR2 SYGVNS, per germline. V lost 3 bases to trimming and J lost 4 bases, with 4 bases between them. This CDR3 spans 12 amino acids. CDR3 sequence (DNA): TGTGCCAGCAGTGAGGGGAATCAGCCCCAGCATTTT. As protein: CASSEGNQPQHF.

This clone appeared a few times. This chain connects TRBV25-1 to TRBJ2-2; unclear D gene. The V end lost 10 bases, the J end lost 0 bases, and 9 bases lay between the germline ends. CDR1 and CDR2 from the germline V gene are MGHDK and SYGVNS. This CDR3 has 13 residues. This CDR3 is CATEKTNTGELFF. The CDR3 DNA follows: TGTGCCACGGAGAAAACGAACACCGGGGAGCTGTTTTTT.

This clone was found a few times. The chain uses TRBV19 and TRBJ1-2; D not resolved. V was pared by 6 bases and J by 0 bases, with 14 bases between. Germline lookup yields CDR1 LNHDA and CDR2 SQIVND (reference sequence). The CDR3 length is 15 residues. The CDR3 sequence: CASSPTGGANYGYTF. The CDR3 DNA sequence: TGTGCCAGTAGCCCGACCGGCGGAGCTAACTATGGCTACACCTTC.

This clone occurred a few times. At one end the junction does not follow the germline gene, possibly because of a read error. The chain has TRBV6-5 and TRBJ1-2, with D unclear. The CDR3 spans 11 residues. Germline V CDR1 and CDR2: MNHEY, SVGAGI. The DNA of the CDR3 is TGTGCCAGCAGTGAACTCGACGGAACCCCCTTC. Its protein is CASSELDGTPF.